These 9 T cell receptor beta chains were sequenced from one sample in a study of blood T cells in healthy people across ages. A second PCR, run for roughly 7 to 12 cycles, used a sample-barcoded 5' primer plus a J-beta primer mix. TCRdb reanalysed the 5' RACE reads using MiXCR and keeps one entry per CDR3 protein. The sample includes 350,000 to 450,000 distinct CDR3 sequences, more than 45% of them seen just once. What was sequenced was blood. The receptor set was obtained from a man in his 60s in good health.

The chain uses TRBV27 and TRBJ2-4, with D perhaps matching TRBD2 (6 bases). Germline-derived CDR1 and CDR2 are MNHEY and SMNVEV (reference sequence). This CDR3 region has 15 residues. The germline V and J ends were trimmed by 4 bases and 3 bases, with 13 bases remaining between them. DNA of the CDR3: TGTGCCAGCAGTTCCCGTGGGGGACTCAAAAACATTCAGTACTTC. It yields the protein CASSSRGGLKNIQYF.

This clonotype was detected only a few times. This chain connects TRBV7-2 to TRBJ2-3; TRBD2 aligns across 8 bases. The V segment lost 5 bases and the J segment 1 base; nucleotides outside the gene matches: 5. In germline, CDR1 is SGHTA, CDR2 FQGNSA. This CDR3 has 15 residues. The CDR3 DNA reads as TGTGCCAGCAGCGAACAGGGACTAGGCACAGATACGCAGTATTTT. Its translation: CASSEQGLGTDTQYF.

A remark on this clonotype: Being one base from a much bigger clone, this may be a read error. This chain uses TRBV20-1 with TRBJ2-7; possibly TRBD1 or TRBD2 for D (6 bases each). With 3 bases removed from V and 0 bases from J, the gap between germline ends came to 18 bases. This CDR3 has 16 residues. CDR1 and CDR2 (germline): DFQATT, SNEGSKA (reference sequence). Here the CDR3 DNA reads TGCAGTGCTAGCGATCAAGGGGGAGGACGCTCCTACGAGCAGTACTTC. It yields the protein CSASDQGGGRSYEQYF.

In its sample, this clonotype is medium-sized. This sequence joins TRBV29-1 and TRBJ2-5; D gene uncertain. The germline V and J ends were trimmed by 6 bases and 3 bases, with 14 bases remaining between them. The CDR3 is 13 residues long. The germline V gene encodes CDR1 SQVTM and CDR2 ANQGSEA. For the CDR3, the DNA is TGCAGCGTCCGCGACCTACGGAAAGAGACCCAGTACTTC. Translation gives CSVRDLRKETQYF. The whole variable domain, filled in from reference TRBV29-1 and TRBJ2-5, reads SAVISQKPSRDICQRGTSLTIQCQVDSQVTMMFWYRQQPGQSLTLIATANQGSEATYESGFVIDKFPISRPNLTFSTLTVSNMSPEDSSIYLCSVRDLRKETQYFGPGTRLLVL.

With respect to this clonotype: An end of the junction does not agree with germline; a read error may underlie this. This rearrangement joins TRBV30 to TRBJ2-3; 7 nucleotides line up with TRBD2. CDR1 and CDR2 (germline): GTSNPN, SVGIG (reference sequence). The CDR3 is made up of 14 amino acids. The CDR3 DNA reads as TGTGCTTGGAAGGTGGGGGGGAGCACAGATACGCAGTATTTT. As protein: CAWKVGGSTDTQYF.

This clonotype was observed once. As DNA, the CDR3 is TGTGCCAGCAGTTACGGGACCTTCTATGGCTACACCTTC. Its protein is CASSYGTFYGYTF. The V gene is TRBV6-5, the J gene TRBJ1-2; D might be TRBD1 (5 bases). Germline assignment: CDR1 MNHEY and CDR2 SVGAGI. The V gene lost 2 bases and the J gene lost 4 bases, with 8 bases spanning the gap. The CDR3 length is 13 residues.

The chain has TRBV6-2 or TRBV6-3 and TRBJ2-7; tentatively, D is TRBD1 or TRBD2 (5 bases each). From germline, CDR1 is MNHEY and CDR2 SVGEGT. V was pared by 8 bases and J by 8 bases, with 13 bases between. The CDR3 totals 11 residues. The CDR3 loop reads CASRDGAKQYF. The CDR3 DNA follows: TGTGCCAGCCGGGATGGGGCTAAGCAGTACTTC.

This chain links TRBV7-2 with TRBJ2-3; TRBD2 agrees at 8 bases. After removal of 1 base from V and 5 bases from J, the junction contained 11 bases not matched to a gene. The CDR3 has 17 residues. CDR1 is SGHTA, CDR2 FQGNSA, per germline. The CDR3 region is CASSLGWSGRGGDTQYF. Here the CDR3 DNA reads TGTGCCAGCAGCTTAGGATGGAGCGGGAGAGGGGGAGATACGCAGTATTTT.

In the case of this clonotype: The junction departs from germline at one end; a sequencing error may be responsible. CDR3 coding DNA: TGTGCCACCAGTGATTCCAGGGGGGCCACCCAAGGGACCCAGTACTTC. It translates to CATSDSRGATQGTQYF. V gene TRBV24-1 combines with J gene TRBJ2-5; TRBD1 is a possible D gene (7 bases). CDR3 size: 16 residues. Germline CDR1 and CDR2: KGHDR and SFDVKD.